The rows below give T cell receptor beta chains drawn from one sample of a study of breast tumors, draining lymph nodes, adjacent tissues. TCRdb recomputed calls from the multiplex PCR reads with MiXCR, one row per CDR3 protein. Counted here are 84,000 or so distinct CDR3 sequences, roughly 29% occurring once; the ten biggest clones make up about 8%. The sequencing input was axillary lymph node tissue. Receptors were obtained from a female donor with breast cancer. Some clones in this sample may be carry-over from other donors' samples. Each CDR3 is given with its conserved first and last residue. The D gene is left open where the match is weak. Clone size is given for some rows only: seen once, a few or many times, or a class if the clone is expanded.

CASSPRTGNYGYTF,TGTGCCAGCAGCCCCCGGACAGGTAACTATGGCTACACCTTC,TRBD1,many,TRBV3-1,TRBJ1-2
CSAREGADTQYF,TGCAGTGCTAGAGAAGGGGCAGATACGCAGTATTTT,-,once,TRBV20-1,TRBJ2-3
CASSWTSGSYEQYF,TGCGCCAGCAGCTGGACTAGCGGGAGTTACGAGCAGTACTTC,TRBD2,many,TRBV4-3,TRBJ2-7
CASSLDNRVYEQFF,TGTGCCAGCAGCTTAGATAACAGGGTTTATGAGCAGTTCTTC,-,many,TRBV11-2,TRBJ2-1
CSARTSGETQYF,TGCAGTGCTAGGACTAGCGGAGAGACCCAGTACTTC,TRBD2,many,TRBV20-1,TRBJ2-5
CASSQGSSHSGNTIYF,TGTGCCAGCAGCCAGGGCAGCTCCCACTCTGGAAACACCATATATTTT,-,many,TRBV4-2,TRBJ1-3
CASSGSGTSGRATQYF,TGTGCCAGCAGTGGCTCCGGGACTAGCGGGAGGGCCACGCAGTATTTT,TRBD2,-,TRBV9,TRBJ2-3
CSVGKNTRGEQYF,TGCAGCGTTGGTAAGAATACGAGGGGCGAGCAGTACTTC,-,many,TRBV29-1,TRBJ2-7
CASSEDREDSPLHF,TGTGCCAGCAGCGAAGACAGGGAGGATTCACCCCTCCACTTT,TRBD1,many,TRBV11-3,TRBJ1-6
CASSEYGTSGIKQFF,TGTGCCAGCAGTGAATACGGGACTAGCGGGATCAAGCAGTTCTTC,TRBD2,many,TRBV25-1,TRBJ2-1
CASSLGGETHYF,TGCGCCAGCAGCTTGGGTGGTGAGACCCACTACTTC,-,-,TRBV5-1,TRBJ2-5
CASSQVPAGGRNEQFF,TGTGCCAGCAGCCAAGTTCCAGCGGGAGGTCGGAATGAGCAGTTCTTC,TRBD2,many,TRBV4-2,TRBJ2-1
CASSLGKNRAHEQYF,TGTGCCAGCAGCTTAGGGAAAAACAGGGCCCACGAGCAGTACTTC,-,many,TRBV7-2,TRBJ2-7
CTSSRASDTQYF,TGTACCAGCAGCAGAGCATCAGATACGCAGTATTTT,-,many,TRBV7-2,TRBJ2-3
CSARDHRGELFF,TGCAGTGCTAGAGATCATCGCGGGGAGCTGTTTTTT,-,-,TRBV20-1,TRBJ2-2
CASSLGMTGSNYGYTF,TGTGCCAGCAGCTTAGGGATGACAGGCTCTAACTATGGCTACACCTTC,-,-,TRBV7-8,TRBJ1-2
CSARGTLSSYNEQFF,TGCAGTGCTAGGGGGACTCTTTCCTCCTACAATGAGCAGTTCTTC,-,many,TRBV20-1,TRBJ2-1
CAISESGSENTIYF,TGTGCCATCAGTGAGTCAGGCTCTGAAAACACCATATATTTT,-,many,TRBV10-3,TRBJ1-3
CASGLGTGGDDGYTF,TGTGCTAGTGGTTTAGGGACAGGGGGAGATGATGGCTACACCTTC,TRBD1,-,TRBV12-5,TRBJ1-2
CASSQDASSTGELFF,TGCGCCAGCAGCCAAGATGCTAGTTCGACCGGGGAGCTGTTTTTT,-,-,TRBV4-3,TRBJ2-2
CSGTINQETQYF,TGCAGTGGGACTATCAACCAAGAGACCCAGTACTTC,-,many,TRBV20-1,TRBJ2-5
CASSWDSAEKLFF,TGTGCCAGCAGCTGGGACAGTGCGGAAAAACTGTTTTTT,TRBD1,-,TRBV5-8,TRBJ1-4
CAWSANRAVNSPLHF,TGTGCCTGGAGTGCAAACAGGGCCGTCAATTCACCCCTCCACTTT,-,many,TRBV30,TRBJ1-6
CASSPQRGGEPQHF,TGTGCCAGCAGCCCACAAAGGGGTGGAGAGCCCCAGCATTTT,-,many,TRBV7-2,TRBJ1-5
CAAADGAGAGYTF,TGTGCCGCGGCGGACGGGGCAGGGGCAGGCTACACCTTC,-,-,TRBV10-3,TRBJ1-2
CASSLDGGGYNEQFF,TGTGCCAGCAGCCTCGACGGGGGCGGTTACAATGAGCAGTTCTTC,-,many,TRBV7-2,TRBJ2-1
CASSQGDRVNEKLFF,TGCGCCAGCAGCCAAGGGGACAGGGTTAATGAAAAACTGTTTTTT,TRBD1,many,TRBV4-1,TRBJ1-4
CTVTENTEAFF,TGCACCGTGACGGAGAACACTGAAGCTTTCTTT,-,many,TRBV29-1,TRBJ1-1
CASSAGIVYEQYF,TGTGCCAGCAGCGCCGGGATAGTCTACGAGCAGTACTTC,-,-,TRBV12-3/TRBV12-4,TRBJ2-7
CASSQASGGTDTQYF,TGTGCCAGCAGTCAAGCTAGCGGCGGCACAGATACGCAGTATTTT,TRBD2,few,TRBV6-5,TRBJ2-3
CSAREGGGSGTTYEQYF,TGCAGTGCTAGAGAAGGCGGAGGGAGCGGGACCACCTACGAGCAGTACTTC,TRBD2,-,TRBV20-1,TRBJ2-7
CSARDTGGPRETQYF,TGCAGTGCTAGAGACACAGGGGGCCCCAGGGAGACCCAGTACTTC,TRBD1,many,TRBV20-1,TRBJ2-5
CASSLGGGELFF,TGTGCCAGCAGCTTGGGGGGAGGGGAGCTGTTTTTT,-,many,TRBV5-5,TRBJ2-2
CSARDMASGEKETQYF,TGCAGTGCTAGAGATATGGCTAGCGGGGAAAAAGAGACCCAGTACTTC,TRBD2,few,TRBV20-1,TRBJ2-5
CASSGHSNQPQHF,TGTGCCAGCAGTGGACATAGCAATCAGCCCCAGCATTTT,-,many,TRBV2,TRBJ1-5
CSARSGGRNQPQHF,TGCAGTGCTAGGTCCGGGGGACGAAATCAGCCCCAGCATTTT,-,-,TRBV20-1,TRBJ1-5
CASSFSLQETQYF,TGTGCCAGCAGCTTCTCGCTACAAGAGACCCAGTACTTC,-,many,TRBV11-1,TRBJ2-5
CASSEEGLSSGNTIYF,TGTGCCAGCAGTGAAGAGGGTCTGAGCTCTGGAAACACCATATATTTT,-,many,TRBV25-1,TRBJ1-3
CASSQGFRDRENYGYTF,TGTGCCAGCAGCCAAGGCTTCAGGGACAGGGAGAACTATGGCTACACCTTC,TRBD1,many,TRBV4-2,TRBJ1-2
CATAGASTDTQYF,TGCGCCACGGCGGGAGCTAGCACAGATACGCAGTATTTT,TRBD2,many,TRBV10-2,TRBJ2-3
CASTSGRSTGELFF,TGTGCCAGTACTAGCGGGAGGAGTACCGGGGAGCTGTTTTTT,TRBD2,-,TRBV19,TRBJ2-2
CASSHLAGANNEQFF,TGTGCCAGCAGCCACTTAGCGGGGGCTAACAATGAGCAGTTCTTC,TRBD2,many,TRBV4-2,TRBJ2-1
CASSVGQGFSEQYF,TGTGCCAGCAGCGTTGGACAGGGTTTTAGCGAGCAGTACTTC,TRBD1,-,TRBV9,TRBJ2-7
CASSPTGGTEDEQYF,TGTGCCAGCTCACCTACAGGGGGCACCGAGGACGAGCAGTACTTC,TRBD1,many,TRBV18,TRBJ2-7
CASSQDLAGAHNEQFF,TGCGCCAGCAGCCAAGATTTAGCGGGAGCCCACAATGAGCAGTTCTTC,TRBD2,many,TRBV4-1,TRBJ2-1
CAWSKDYTDTQYF,TGCGCCTGGAGTAAGGACTACACAGATACGCAGTATTTT,-,-,TRBV30,TRBJ2-3
CASSSYETSGRHEQYF,TGCGCCAGCAGCTCTTACGAGACTAGCGGGAGGCACGAGCAGTACTTC,TRBD2,-,TRBV7-9,TRBJ2-7
CASSHAARYGYTF,TGTGCCAGCAGTCATGCGGCCCGCTATGGCTACACCTTC,-,many,TRBV6-6,TRBJ1-2
CALGGIGSYGYTF,TGTGCCCTCGGGGGGATAGGAAGCTATGGCTACACCTTC,-,medium-sized,TRBV30,TRBJ1-2
CASSLGSRVGGYTF,TGCGCCAGCAGCTTGGGGTCCAGGGTCGGTGGCTACACCTTC,-,many,TRBV5-1,TRBJ1-2
CASSLVGAGVAKNIQYF,TGTGCCAGCAGCTTAGTTGGGGCGGGAGTTGCCAAAAACATTCAGTACTTC,TRBD2,many,TRBV11-3,TRBJ2-4
CASRMGGAGHEKLFF,TGTGCCAGCAGGATGGGGGGGGCAGGGCATGAAAAACTGTTTTTT,-,-,TRBV6-4,TRBJ1-4
CSVLPGAYEQYF,TGCAGCGTCCTCCCGGGGGCCTACGAGCAGTACTTC,-,many,TRBV29-1,TRBJ2-7
CASSSLTLDNEQFF,TGTGCCAGCAGCTCCCTGACTTTGGACAATGAGCAGTTCTTC,-,many,TRBV7-8,TRBJ2-1
CASSVGGVEGANVLTF,TGTGCCAGCAGCGTTGGAGGGGTGGAAGGGGCCAACGTCCTGACTTTC,-,many,TRBV5-4,TRBJ2-6
CASSLSSDRHQPQHF,TGTGCCAGCAGCTTAAGTTCCGACCGACATCAGCCCCAGCATTTT,-,many,TRBV11-2,TRBJ1-5
CASCLTSGSTDTQYF,TGTGCCAGCTGTCTAACTAGCGGTAGCACAGATACGCAGTATTTT,TRBD2,many,TRBV2,TRBJ2-3
CSGLGRVLGEQYF,TGCAGTGGCTTAGGCCGGGTTCTGGGTGAGCAGTACTTC,-,-,TRBV20-1,TRBJ2-7